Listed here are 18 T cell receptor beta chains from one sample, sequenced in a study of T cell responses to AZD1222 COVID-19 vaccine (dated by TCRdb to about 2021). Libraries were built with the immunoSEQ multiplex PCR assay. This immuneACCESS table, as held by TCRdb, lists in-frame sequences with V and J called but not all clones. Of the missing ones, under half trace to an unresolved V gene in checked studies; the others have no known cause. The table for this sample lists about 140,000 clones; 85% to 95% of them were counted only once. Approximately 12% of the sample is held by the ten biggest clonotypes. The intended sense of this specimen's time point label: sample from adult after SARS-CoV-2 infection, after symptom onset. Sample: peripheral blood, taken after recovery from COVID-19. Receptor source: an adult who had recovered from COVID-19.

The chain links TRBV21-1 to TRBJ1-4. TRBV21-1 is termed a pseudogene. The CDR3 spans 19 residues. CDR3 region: CASSKALSGRYPTNEKLFF. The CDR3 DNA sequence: TGTGCCAGCAGCAAAGCGCTTTCCGGAAGATACCCAACTAATGAAAAACTGTTTTTT.

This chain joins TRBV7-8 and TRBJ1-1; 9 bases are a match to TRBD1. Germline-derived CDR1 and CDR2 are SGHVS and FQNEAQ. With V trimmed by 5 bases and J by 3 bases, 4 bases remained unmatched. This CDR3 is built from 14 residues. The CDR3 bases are TGTGCCAGCAGCCCCGGACAGGGGTACACTGAAGCTTTCTTT. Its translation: CASSPGQGYTEAFF.

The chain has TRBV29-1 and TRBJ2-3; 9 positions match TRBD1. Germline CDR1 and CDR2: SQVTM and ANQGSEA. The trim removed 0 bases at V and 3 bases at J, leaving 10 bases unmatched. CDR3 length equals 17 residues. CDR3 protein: CSVEDRVEGQGTDTQYF. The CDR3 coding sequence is TGCAGCGTTGAAGACAGGGTGGAGGGACAGGGAACAGATACGCAGTATTTT.

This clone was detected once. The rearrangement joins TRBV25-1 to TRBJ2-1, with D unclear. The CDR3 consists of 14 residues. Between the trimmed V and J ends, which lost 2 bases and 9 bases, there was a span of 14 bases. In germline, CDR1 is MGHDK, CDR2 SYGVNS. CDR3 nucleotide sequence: TGTGCCAGCAGTGAACCCCTCGTATTGGGTGAGCAGTTCTTC. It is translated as CASSEPLVLGEQFF.

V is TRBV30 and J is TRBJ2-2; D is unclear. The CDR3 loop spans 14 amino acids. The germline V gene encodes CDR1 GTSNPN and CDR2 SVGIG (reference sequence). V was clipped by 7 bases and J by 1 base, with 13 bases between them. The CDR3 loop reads CAFRSRQNTGELFF. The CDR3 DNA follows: TGTGCCTTCCGGTCGAGACAGAACACCGGGGAGCTGTTTTTT.

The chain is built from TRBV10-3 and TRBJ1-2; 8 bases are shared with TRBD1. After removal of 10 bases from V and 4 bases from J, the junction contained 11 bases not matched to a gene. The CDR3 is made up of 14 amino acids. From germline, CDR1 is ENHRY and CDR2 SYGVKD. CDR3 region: CATVGQGMGYGYTF. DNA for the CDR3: TGTGCCACTGTAGGACAGGGTATGGGCTATGGCTACACCTTC.

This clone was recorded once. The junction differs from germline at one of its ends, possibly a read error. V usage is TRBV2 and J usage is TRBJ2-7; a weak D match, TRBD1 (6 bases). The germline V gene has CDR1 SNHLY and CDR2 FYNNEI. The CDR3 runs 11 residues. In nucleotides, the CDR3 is TGTGCCGGCAGGGGACCCTACGAGCAGTACTTC. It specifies CAGRGPYEQYF.

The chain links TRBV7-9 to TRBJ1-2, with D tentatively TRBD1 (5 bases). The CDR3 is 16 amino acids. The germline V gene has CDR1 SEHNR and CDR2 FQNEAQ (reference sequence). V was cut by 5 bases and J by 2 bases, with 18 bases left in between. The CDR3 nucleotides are TGTGCCAGCAGCCTTCTACGGGGCCGTCAAAACTATGGCTACACCTTC. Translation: CASSLLRGRQNYGYTF. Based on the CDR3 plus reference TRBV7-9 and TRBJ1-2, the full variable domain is DTGVSQNPRHKITKRGQNVTFRCDPISEHNRLYWYRQTLGQGPEFLTYFQNEAQLEKSRLLSDRFSAERPKGSFSTLEIQRTEQGDSAMYLCASSLLRGRQNYGYTFGSGTRLTVV.

The CDR3 coding sequence is TGTGCCAGCAGCTCCATGCCCAGCTCCTACAATGAGCAGTTCTTC. Translation gives CASSSMPSSYNEQFF. This rearrangement joins TRBV7-3 to TRBJ2-1; D is uncertain. The CDR3 covers 15 residues. V was trimmed by 4 bases and J by 0 bases, leaving 10 bases between them. Germline lookup yields CDR1 SGHTA and CDR2 FQGTGA.

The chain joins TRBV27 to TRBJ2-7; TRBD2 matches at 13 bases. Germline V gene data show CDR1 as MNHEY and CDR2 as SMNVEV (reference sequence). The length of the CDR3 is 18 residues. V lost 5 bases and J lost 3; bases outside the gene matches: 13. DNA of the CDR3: TGTGCCAGCAGTCCTGAAGGACTAGCGGGGGAGTGGAACTACGAGCAGTACTTC. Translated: CASSPEGLAGEWNYEQYF.

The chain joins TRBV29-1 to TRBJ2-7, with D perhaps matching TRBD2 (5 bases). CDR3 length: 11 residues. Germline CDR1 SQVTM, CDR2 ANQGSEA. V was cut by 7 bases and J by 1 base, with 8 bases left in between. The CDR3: CSAGYSYEQYF. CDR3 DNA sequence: TGCAGCGCGGGGTATTCCTACGAGCAGTACTTC.

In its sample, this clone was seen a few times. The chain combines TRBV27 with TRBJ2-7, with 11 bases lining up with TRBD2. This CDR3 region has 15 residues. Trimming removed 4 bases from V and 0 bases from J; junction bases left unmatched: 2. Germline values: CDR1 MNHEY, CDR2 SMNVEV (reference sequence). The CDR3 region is CASSSGTSGSYEQYF. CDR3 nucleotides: TGTGCCAGCAGTTCCGGGACTAGCGGCTCCTACGAGCAGTACTTC.

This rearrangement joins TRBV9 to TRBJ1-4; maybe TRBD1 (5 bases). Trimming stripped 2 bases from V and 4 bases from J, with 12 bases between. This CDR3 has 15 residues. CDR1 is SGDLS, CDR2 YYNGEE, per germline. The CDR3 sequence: CASSVSGTLNEKLFF. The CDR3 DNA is TGTGCCAGCAGCGTCTCAGGGACTCTTAATGAAAAACTGTTTTTT.

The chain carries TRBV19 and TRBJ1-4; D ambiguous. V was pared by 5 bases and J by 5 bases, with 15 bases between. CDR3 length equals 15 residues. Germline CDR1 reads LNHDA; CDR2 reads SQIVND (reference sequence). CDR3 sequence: CASSRSGSTNEKLFF. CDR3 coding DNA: TGTGCCAGTAGTCGATCGGGGTCCACGAATGAAAAACTGTTTTTT.

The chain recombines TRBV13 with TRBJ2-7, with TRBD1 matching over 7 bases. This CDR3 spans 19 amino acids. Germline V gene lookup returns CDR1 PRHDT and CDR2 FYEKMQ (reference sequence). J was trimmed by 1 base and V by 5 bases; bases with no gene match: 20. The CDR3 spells CASSPQTFRKGGASYEQYF. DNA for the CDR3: TGTGCCAGCAGCCCCCAAACTTTTAGAAAAGGGGGCGCGTCCTACGAGCAGTACTTC.

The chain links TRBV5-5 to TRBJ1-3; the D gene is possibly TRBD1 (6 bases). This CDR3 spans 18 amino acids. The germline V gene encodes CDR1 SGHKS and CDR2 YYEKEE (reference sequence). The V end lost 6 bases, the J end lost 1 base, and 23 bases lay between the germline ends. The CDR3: CASTHKPYRDSSGNTIYF. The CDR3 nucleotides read TGTGCCAGCACCCACAAGCCCTACAGGGACTCATCTGGAAACACCATATATTTT.

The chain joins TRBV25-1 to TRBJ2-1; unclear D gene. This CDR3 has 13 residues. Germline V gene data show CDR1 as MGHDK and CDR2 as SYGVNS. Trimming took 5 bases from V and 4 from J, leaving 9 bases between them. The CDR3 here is CASSKGGYNEQFF. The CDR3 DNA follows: TGTGCCAGCAGTAAAGGCGGATACAATGAGCAGTTCTTC.

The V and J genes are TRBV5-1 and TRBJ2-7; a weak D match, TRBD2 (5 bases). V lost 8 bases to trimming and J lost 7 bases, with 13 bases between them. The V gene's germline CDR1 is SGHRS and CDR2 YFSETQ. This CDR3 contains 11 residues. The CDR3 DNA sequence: TGCGCCAGTAGGACGGGGAGAGAGCAGTACTTC. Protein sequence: CASRTGREQYF.